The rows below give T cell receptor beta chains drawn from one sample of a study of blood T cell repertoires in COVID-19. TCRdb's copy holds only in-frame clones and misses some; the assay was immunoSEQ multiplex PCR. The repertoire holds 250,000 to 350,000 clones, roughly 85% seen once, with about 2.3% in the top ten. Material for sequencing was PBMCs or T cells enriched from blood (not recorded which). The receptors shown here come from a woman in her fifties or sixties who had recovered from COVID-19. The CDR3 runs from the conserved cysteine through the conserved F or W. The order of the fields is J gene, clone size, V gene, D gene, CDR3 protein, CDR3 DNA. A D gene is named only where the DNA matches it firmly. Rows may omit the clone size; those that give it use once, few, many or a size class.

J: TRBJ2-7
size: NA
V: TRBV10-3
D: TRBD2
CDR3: CAISDVAGRYEQYF
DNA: TGTGCCATCAGTGACGTAGCGGGTCGCTACGAGCAGTACTTC

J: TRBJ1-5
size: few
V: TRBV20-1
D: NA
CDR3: CSASGGSQPQHF
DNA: TGCAGTGCTAGTGGAGGGTCCCAGCCCCAGCATTTT

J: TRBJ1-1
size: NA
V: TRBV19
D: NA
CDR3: CASNPADRRALNTEAFF
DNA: TGTGCCAGTAACCCCGCCGATCGCAGGGCTTTGAACACTGAAGCTTTCTTT

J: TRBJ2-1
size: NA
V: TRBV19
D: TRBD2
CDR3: CASSRLAGAFSYNEQFF
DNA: TGTGCCAGTAGTCGGCTAGCGGGGGCCTTCTCCTACAATGAGCAGTTCTTC

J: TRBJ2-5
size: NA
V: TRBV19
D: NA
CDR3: CASSKGVLETQYF
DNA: TGTGCCAGTAGTAAGGGAGTCTTAGAGACCCAGTACTTC

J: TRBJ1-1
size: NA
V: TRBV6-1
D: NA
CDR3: CASSDRVVTNTEAFF
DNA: TGTGCCAGCAGTGACCGCGTGGTTACGAACACTGAAGCTTTCTTT

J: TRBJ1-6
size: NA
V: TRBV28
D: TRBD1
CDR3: CASSFSGGRSPLHF
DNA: TGTGCCAGCAGTTTTTCAGGGGGCAGATCACCCCTCCACTTT

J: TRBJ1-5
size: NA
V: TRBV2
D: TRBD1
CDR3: CASSGQGSQPQHF
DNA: TGTGCCAGCAGTGGACAGGGAAGTCAGCCCCAGCATTTT

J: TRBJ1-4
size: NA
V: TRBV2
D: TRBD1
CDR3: CASKQGEEKLFF
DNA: TGTGCCAGCAAGCAGGGGGAGGAAAAACTGTTTTTT

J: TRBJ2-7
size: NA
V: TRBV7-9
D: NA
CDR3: CASSSALRDNYEQYF
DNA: TGTGCCAGCAGCTCCGCCCTGAGGGACAACTACGAGCAGTACTTC

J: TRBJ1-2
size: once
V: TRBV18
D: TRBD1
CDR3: CASSPLGTGGRYGYTF
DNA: TGTGCCAGCTCACCTTTGGGGACAGGGGGCCGGTATGGCTACACCTTC

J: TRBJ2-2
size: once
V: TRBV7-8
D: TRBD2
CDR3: CASSAASGSYTGELFF
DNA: TGTGCCAGCAGCGCCGCTAGCGGGAGTTACACCGGGGAGCTGTTTTTT

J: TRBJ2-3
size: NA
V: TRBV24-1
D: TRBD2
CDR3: CATSGRTSGGGTDTQYF
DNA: TGTGCCACCAGTGGGAGGACTAGCGGGGGCGGCACAGATACGCAGTATTTT

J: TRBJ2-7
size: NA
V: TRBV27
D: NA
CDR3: CASSSLTDGEQYF
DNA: TGTGCCAGCAGTTCATTGACAGACGGCGAGCAGTACTTC

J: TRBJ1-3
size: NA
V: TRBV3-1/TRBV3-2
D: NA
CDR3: CASSLTGGSGNTIYF
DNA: TGTGCCAGCAGCCTCACAGGCGGCTCTGGAAACACCATATATTTT